The 30 T cell receptor beta chains given below trace back to one sample, sequenced in a study of circulating CD8 cells and anti-PD-1 response in melanoma. Sorting of live CD3+CD8+TCRalphabeta+ cells by PD-1 and/or TIGIT gave four subsets. TCR libraries were prepared from around 15 ng of total RNA with the QIAseq Immune Repertoire TCR panel. TCRdb reanalysed the reads using MiXCR and keeps one entry per CDR3 protein. The sample consists of approximately 700 distinct CDR3 sequences, around 8% of them appearing once. The sequences come from CD8+ T cells from PBMCs, collected at baseline or after one month of anti-PD-1 therapy (not recorded which). These receptors originate from a human donor with melanoma.

This clonotype turned up a few times. A much bigger clone sits one base away, suggesting this may be a read error. The chain joins TRBV29-1 to TRBJ1-1; D ambiguous. Germline values: CDR1 SQVTM, CDR2 ANQGSEA. The CDR3 runs to 13 residues. Trimming removed 5 bases from V and 4 bases from J, with 14 bases in between. CDR3 sequence reads: CSVKVPLSTEAFF. The CDR3 DNA reads TGCAGCGTTAAGGTTCCCTTGAGCACTGAAGCTTTCTTT. Using reference TRBV29-1 and TRBJ1-1 for the parts outside the CDR3, the full variable domain is SAVISQKPSRDICQRGTSLTIQCQVDSQVTMMFWYRQQPGQSLTLIATANQGSEATYESGFVIDKFPISRPNLTFSTLTVSNMSPEDSSIYLCSVKVPLSTEAFFGQGTRLTVV.

By sample fraction, this clonotype is large. This sequence joins TRBV20-1 and TRBJ2-7; 9 nucleotides line up with TRBD2. The V segment lost 3 bases and the J segment 4 bases; nucleotides outside the gene matches: 7. This CDR3 is built from 14 residues. CDR1 DFQATT and CDR2 SNEGSKA come from the germline V gene (reference sequence). CDR3 in DNA: TGCAGTGCTAGTGGGGTAGCGGGGGAGTACGAGCAGTACTTC. This encodes CSASGVAGEYEQYF.

This clonotype is categorized as large (0.1 to 1%). The chain is built from TRBV25-1 and TRBJ2-5; no reliable D call. V was pared by 7 bases and J by 5 bases, with 11 bases between. Germline assignment: CDR1 MGHDK and CDR2 SYGVNS. This CDR3 has 12 amino acids. The CDR3 DNA reads as TGTGCCAGCACCTCGGGTGGGGAGACCCAGTACTTC. This sequence encodes CASTSGGETQYF.

This clonotype is labeled large. The chain is built from TRBV10-3 and TRBJ2-2, with D possibly matching TRBD1 (6 bases). The CDR3 contains 12 residues. The germline V and J ends were trimmed by 8 bases and 7 bases, with 11 bases remaining between them. Germline V gene lookup returns CDR1 ENHRY and CDR2 SYGVKD. CDR3 DNA: TGTGCCATCCGGACAGCGAACGGGGAGCTGTTTTTT. Translating gives CAIRTANGELFF.

This clonotype is large. The chain joins TRBV7-2 to TRBJ1-1, with a possible D match to TRBD1 (6 bases). The CDR3 sequence is 14 residues long. Germline-derived CDR1 and CDR2 are SGHTA and FQGNSA. V lost 3 bases, J lost 4 bases, and 12 bases lay in between. The DNA of the CDR3 is TGTGCCAGCAGCTTTGCGAAGGGGGGCACTGAAGCTTTCTTT. This encodes CASSFAKGGTEAFF. The whole variable domain, filled in from reference TRBV7-2 and TRBJ1-1, reads GAGVSQSPSNKVTEKGKDVELRCDPISGHTALYWYRQSLGQGLEFLIYFQGNSAPDKSGLPSDRFSAERTGGSVSTLTIQRTQQEDSAVYLCASSFAKGGTEAFFGQGTRLTVV.

This clonotype is deemed large. The chain uses TRBV19 and TRBJ2-1; D is unresolved. Looked up from germline, CDR1 is LNHDA and CDR2 is SQIVND (reference sequence). V shed 1 base and J shed 9 bases, with 10 bases lying between them. The CDR3 is 13 amino acids. The CDR3 DNA follows: TGTGCCAGTAGTATAGCAACGATTGCTGAGCAGTTCTTC. It yields the protein CASSIATIAEQFF.

Judged by abundance, this clonotype is medium-sized. This chain links TRBV9 with TRBJ2-1; D is undetermined. The length of the CDR3 is 14 residues. CDR1 and CDR2 (germline): SGDLS, YYNGEE. V lost 0 bases, J lost 6 bases, and 10 bases lay in between. CDR3 amino acids: CASSVGGVRNEQFF. CDR3 DNA: TGTGCCAGCAGCGTAGGTGGGGTCCGCAATGAGCAGTTCTTC.

This clonotype was observed a handful of times. This could be a read error, since a much larger clone is one nucleotide away. The rearrangement links TRBV29-1 to TRBJ2-4; TRBD2 matches 8 bases. This CDR3 spans 14 amino acids. From germline, CDR1 is SQVTM and CDR2 ANQGSEA. The V gene end was trimmed by 1 base and the J gene end by 8 bases; junction bases not matched to a gene: 7. CDR3 in amino acids: CSVEAGGAADIQYF. The CDR3 DNA reads TGCAGCGTTGAAGCCGGGGGGGCCGCGGACATTCAGTACTTC.

By its share, this clonotype is medium-sized. This chain uses TRBV14 with TRBJ2-2, with D possibly being TRBD2 (5 bases). Germline assignment: CDR1 SGHDN and CDR2 FVKESK. Between the trimmed V and J ends, which lost 3 bases and 5 bases, there was a span of 7 bases. The CDR3 is 13 amino acids. The CDR3: CASSHGGTGELFF. CDR3 DNA: TGTGCCAGCAGCCACGGCGGGACCGGGGAGCTGTTTTTT.

This clonotype is judged large. The chain carries TRBV19 and TRBJ1-5; TRBD1 aligns across 10 bases. This CDR3 comprises 14 residues. CDR1 LNHDA and CDR2 SQIVND come from the germline V gene (reference sequence). J gave up 3 bases and V 10 bases, and 6 bases lay outside the gene matches. In DNA form, the CDR3 reads TGTGCCACACAGACAGGGGGCTTCAATCAGCCCCAGCATTTT. As protein: CATQTGGFNQPQHF.

Within the sample, this clonotype is large (0.1 to 1%). The CDR3 DNA sequence: TGTGCCAGCAGCTTAGGAACGGGCAGCACAGATACGCAGTATTTT. It is translated as CASSLGTGSTDTQYF. J is TRBJ2-3 and V is TRBV7-3; D is unclear. Germline V gene sequence: CDR1 SGHTA, CDR2 FQGTGA. V gave up 2 bases and J gave up 0 bases, with 9 bases separating them. This CDR3 has 15 residues.

Within the sample, this clonotype is medium-sized. The genes are TRBV2 and TRBJ2-3; D unclear. Germline assignment: CDR1 SNHLY and CDR2 FYNNEI. The CDR3 runs to 15 residues. V lost 3 bases and J lost 2, with 12 bases in between. The CDR3 reads CASSDPITATDTQYF. Here the CDR3 DNA reads TGTGCCAGCAGTGATCCTATCACCGCCACAGATACGCAGTATTTT. Combining the CDR3 with reference TRBV2 and TRBJ2-3 gives the whole variable domain EPEVTQTPSHQVTQMGQEVILRCVPISNHLYFYWYRQILGQKVEFLVSFYNNEISEKSEIFDDQFSVERPDGSNFTLKIRSTKLEDSAMYFCASSDPITATDTQYFGPGTRLTVL.

This clonotype counts as large. The chain has TRBV19 and TRBJ1-2; D ambiguous. From germline, CDR1 is LNHDA and CDR2 SQIVND (reference sequence). V was clipped by 10 bases and J by 6 bases, with 6 bases between them. The CDR3 has 9 residues. This CDR3 reads CATGNGYTF. CDR3 DNA: TGTGCCACCGGAAATGGCTACACCTTC.

This clonotype was counted only a few times. Since a much larger clone is just one base distant, this may be a read error. This CDR3 is missing its conserved last phenylalanine or tryptophan, likely due to a read error. V and J are TRBV4-2 and TRBJ2-5; D may be TRBD2 (5 bases). Germline CDR1 reads LGHNA; CDR2 reads YNFKEQ. Trimming removed 0 bases from V and 6 bases from J, with 11 bases in between. This CDR3 has 14 residues. The CDR3 nucleotides read TGTGCCAGCAGCCAAGATGTGGAGCGGAAGACCCAGTACTCC. It specifies CASSQDVERKTQYS.

This clonotype is classed as hyperexpanded. V usage is TRBV7-3 and J usage is TRBJ1-1; 9 nucleotides align to TRBD1. Trimming at V came to 5 bases and at J to 4 bases, leaving 8 bases not matched to a gene. The CDR3 extends over 15 amino acids. Germline CDR1 SGHTA, CDR2 FQGTGA. CDR3 loop: CASSIGTGLSTEAFF. In DNA form, the CDR3 reads TGTGCCAGCAGCATCGGGACAGGGTTGAGCACTGAAGCTTTCTTT.

By sample fraction, this clonotype is medium-sized. The germline gene is not matched at one end of the junction; a read error may be the cause. This chain joins TRBV2 and TRBJ1-6; D uncertain. This CDR3 has 16 amino acids. The germline gives CDR1 SNHLY, CDR2 FYNNEI. The DNA of the CDR3 is TGTGCCAGCAGTGAAAGTAGGAGCTCCTATAATTCACCCCCCCACTTT. This translates into CASSESRSSYNSPPHF.

As concerns this clonotype: The CDR3 does not end in the conserved phenylalanine or tryptophan, so this is likely a read error. The chain is built from TRBV2 and TRBJ2-3; D remains unclear. The germline V gene has CDR1 SNHLY and CDR2 FYNNEI. The CDR3 spans 15 residues. The CDR3 nucleotides are TGTGCCAGCAGCCCCGACAAGAGAAGCACAGATATGCAGTATTCT. Amino acids: CASSPDKRSTDMQYS.

This clonotype is medium-sized in the sample. The chain uses TRBV20-1 and TRBJ2-1, with D perhaps matching TRBD1 (5 bases). Germline CDR1 DFQATT, CDR2 SNEGSKA (reference sequence). The germline V and J ends were trimmed by 6 bases and 6 bases, with 21 bases remaining between them. The CDR3 is made up of 15 amino acids. The chain's CDR3 is CSAALGLGSGNEQFF. In DNA form, the CDR3 reads TGCAGTGCCGCATTGGGGCTAGGGTCCGGCAATGAGCAGTTCTTC.

This clonotype is judged medium-sized. The chain is built from TRBV27 and TRBJ2-1; TRBD2 might be the D (6 bases). From germline, CDR1 is MNHEY and CDR2 SMNVEV (reference sequence). The CDR3 loop spans 17 amino acids. V lost 4 bases and J 0 bases, leaving 16 bases between the germline ends. CDR3 DNA sequence: TGTGCCAGCAGTTCCCGGGACTCCCCAGGCTCCTACAATGAGCAGTTCTTC. The encoded protein is CASSSRDSPGSYNEQFF.

This clonotype counts as medium-sized. The V gene is TRBV28, the J gene TRBJ2-3; maybe TRBD1 (5 bases). This CDR3 is 14 amino acids long. Germline V gene lookup returns CDR1 MDHEN and CDR2 SYDVKM. Deletions cut 3 bases from V and 2 bases from J, with 9 bases between. The CDR3 sequence: CASSLGQITDTQYF. For the CDR3, the DNA is TGTGCCAGCAGTTTGGGGCAGATCACAGATACGCAGTATTTT.

To note about this clonotype: A much bigger clone sits one base away, suggesting this may be a read error. The V gene is TRBV12-3 or TRBV12-4, the J gene TRBJ2-3; D gene unclear. V was shortened by 3 bases and J by 4 bases, with 2 bases between the two germline ends. The CDR3 consists of 11 residues. As DNA, the CDR3 is TGTGCCAGCAGTTTCGCAGATACGCAGTATTTT. Translated, it gives CASSFADTQYF.

By sample share, this clonotype is large. The chain joins TRBV2 to TRBJ2-3; D is unresolved. In germline, CDR1 is SNHLY, CDR2 FYNNEI. The CDR3 runs to 13 residues. V lost 2 bases to trimming and J lost 0 bases, with 3 bases between them. The CDR3 bases are TGTGCCAGCAGTGAATGGAGCACAGATACGCAGTATTTT. Amino acid sequence: CASSEWSTDTQYF.

The chain has TRBV19 and TRBJ2-7, with D maybe TRBD2 (5 bases). Trimming took off 1 base at V and 3 bases at J, with 10 bases between the two ends. The CDR3 runs to 14 residues. Germline lookup yields CDR1 LNHDA and CDR2 SQIVND (reference sequence). CDR3 region: CASSIASGSYEQYF. CDR3 coding DNA: TGTGCCAGTAGTATAGCGTCGGGGAGCTACGAGCAGTACTTC.

By its share, this clonotype is medium-sized. The chain combines TRBV20-1 with TRBJ2-7, with a tentative D call TRBD2 (5 bases). Germline loops: CDR1 DFQATT, CDR2 SNEGSKA (reference sequence). CDR3 length: 14 residues. V lost 3 bases and J 0 bases, leaving 12 bases between the germline ends. The CDR3 DNA sequence: TGCAGTGCTAGGGCCCCCCGGGACTCCTACGAGCAGTACTTC. This codes for CSARAPRDSYEQYF.

By proportion, this clonotype is medium-sized. The J gene is TRBJ2-7, the V gene TRBV4-1; either TRBD1 or TRBD2 may supply D (5 bases each). With 0 bases removed from V and 2 bases from J, the gap between germline ends came to 11 bases. There are 15 residues in the CDR3. CDR1 and CDR2 from the germline V gene are MGHRA and YSYEKL. CDR3: CASSQEQGTTYEQYF. CDR3 sequence (DNA): TGCGCCAGCAGCCAAGAACAAGGGACCACCTACGAGCAGTACTTC.

By sample fraction, this clonotype is large. V is TRBV2 and J is TRBJ2-7, with unresolved D. V gave up 2 bases and J gave up 1 base, with 12 bases separating them. Germline V CDR1 and CDR2: SNHLY, FYNNEI. CDR3 length: 15 residues. CDR3: CASSENPGLSYEQYF. The CDR3 DNA reads as TGTGCCAGCAGTGAAAATCCGGGCCTATCCTACGAGCAGTACTTC.

By proportion, this clonotype is large. The chain joins TRBV7-3 to TRBJ2-1; TRBD2 matches 10 bases. Germline V CDR1 and CDR2: SGHTA, FQGTGA. With V trimmed by 3 bases and J by 10 bases, 0 bases remained unmatched. The CDR3 contains 12 residues. CDR3 DNA sequence: TGTGCCAGCAGCTTTAGCGGGGGGGAGCAGTTCTTC. This translates into CASSFSGGEQFF. Based on the CDR3 plus reference TRBV7-3 and TRBJ2-1, the full variable domain is GAGVSQTPSNKVTEKGKYVELRCDPISGHTALYWYRQSLGQGPEFLIYFQGTGAADDSGLPNDRFFAVRPEGSVSTLKIQRTERGDSAVYLCASSFSGGEQFFGPGTRLTVL.

With respect to this clonotype: The CDR3 does not end in the conserved phenylalanine or tryptophan, so this is likely a read error. The rearrangement uses TRBV20-1 and TRBJ1-2; D call uncertain. Germline loops: CDR1 DFQATT, CDR2 SNEGSKA (reference sequence). CDR3 length equals 12 residues. For the CDR3, the DNA is TGCGGTGCCGCCAGACCGATCTATGGCTACACCTCC. This encodes CGAARPIYGYTS.

This clonotype was found a few times. V gene TRBV7-8 combines with J gene TRBJ2-2; D gene ambiguous. CDR1 is SGHVS, CDR2 FQNEAQ, per germline. CDR3 length equals 13 residues. V was shortened by 5 bases and J by 8 bases, with 12 bases between the two germline ends. CDR3 in amino acids: CASSVALGGELFF. The CDR3 coding sequence is TGTGCCAGCAGCGTCGCCTTGGGTGGGGAGCTGTTTTTT. Complete variable domain (other parts from reference TRBV7-8 and TRBJ2-2): GAGVSQSPRYKVAKRGQDVALRCDPISGHVSLFWYQQALGQGPEFLTYFQNEAQLDKSGLPSDRFFAERPEGSVSTLKIQRTQQEDSAVYLCASSVALGGELFFGEGSRLTVL.

This clonotype is medium-sized in the sample. The CDR3 DNA follows: TGCAGTGCTAGAGATAAGGGAGGATATGGCTACACCTTC. Protein product: CSARDKGGYGYTF. This chain links TRBV20-1 with TRBJ1-2; no definite D call. Germline CDR1 and CDR2: DFQATT and SNEGSKA (reference sequence). V was shortened by 0 bases and J by 5 bases, with 10 bases between the two germline ends. The CDR3 is 13 residues long.